This TCR beta chain was obtained from a study of blood T cell repertoires in COVID-19. Libraries were prepared by immunoSEQ multiplex PCR; TCRdb keeps only in-frame clonotypes and omits some of them. The sample lists 250,000 to 350,000 clones; about 85% were seen once. This CDR3 comprises 15 residues. Germline CDR1 is MDHEN and CDR2 is SYDVKM. Between the trimmed V and J ends, which lost 6 bases and 4 bases, there was a span of 19 bases. Resolution of symptoms, clearance, or two negative PCRs was present in recovered Cohort 3 donors. This chain joins TRBV28 and TRBJ2-7; D perhaps matches TRBD2 (6 bases). This TCR came from a woman aged 45-65 years who had recovered from COVID-19. Material for sequencing was PBMCs or T cells enriched from blood (not recorded which). The CDR3 nucleotides read TGTGCCAGCAGGCGAACCCTGGGGGGTCGGTACGAGCAGTACTTC. It codes for CASRRTLGGRYEQYF.